The 23 T cell receptor beta chains reported below all come from one sample, sequenced in a study of tumor-infiltrating lymphocytes in primary liver carcinoma. Reverse transcription of about 500 ng total RNA with a constant-region primer produced TCR beta cDNA. Researchers made the TCR beta libraries by running three nested multiplex PCR rounds with slightly modified ARM-PCR. A C-beta reverse primer was combined with TRBV1-TRBV30 forward primers in the first two PCR rounds, and each round had around 11 cycles. TCRdb re-analysed the multiplex PCR reads in MiXCR, keeping a single row per CDR3 protein. The table has 310,000 or so distinct CDR3 sequences, roughly three fifths seen once. RNA was extracted from whole blood without cell sorting, alongside germline DNA. Sequencing was carried out using peripheral blood. The receptors shown here come from a woman in her twenties or thirties with primary liver carcinoma and hepatitis B virus infection.

The chain employs TRBV28 and TRBJ2-5, with 9 positions matching TRBD1. V dropped 11 bases and J dropped 0; count of bases not matched to a gene: 13. The CDR3 is made up of 16 amino acids. The V gene's germline CDR1 is MDHEN and CDR2 SYDVKM. The CDR3 coding sequence is TGTGCCTCCTCGACCGGGACAGGGATGTACCAAGAGACCCAGTACTTC. It is translated as CASSTGTGMYQETQYF.

As to this clonotype: No conserved phenylalanine or tryptophan ends this CDR3, so it is likely a read error. The DNA is omitted, as the CDR3 cannot be located on it reliably, and the CDR3 follows TCRdb's listing. The CDR3 region is CASSYSGGGPETQCL. The chain combines TRBV6-5 with TRBJ2-5; the D segment call TRBD2 is taken from the table without a DNA check. The CDR3 spans 15 residues, counting both ends. Germline-derived CDR1 and CDR2 are MNHEY and SVGAGI.

This sequence joins TRBV6-1 and TRBJ2-5, with D tentatively TRBD2 (6 bases). Germline V gene data show CDR1 as MNHNS and CDR2 as SASEGT. Trimming took off 0 bases at V and 5 bases at J, with 25 bases between the two ends. This CDR3 has 19 amino acids. The CDR3 region is CASSEAMEGSSEPHETQYF. The CDR3 DNA follows: TGTGCCAGCAGTGAAGCGATGGAGGGTTCCTCCGAGCCCCATGAGACCCAGTACTTC.

This clonotype has at least ten counts. The CDR3 bases are TGTGCCAGCAGCTTAGCCCTAGGGAGGAACTACGAGCAGTACTTC. Protein product: CASSLALGRNYEQYF. The rearrangement uses TRBV11-2 and TRBJ2-7; a weak D match, TRBD2 (6 bases). Trimming took 1 base from V and 3 from J, leaving 13 bases between them. CDR3 size: 15 residues. CDR1 is SGHAT and CDR2 is FQNNGV in the germline V gene. The full variable domain, in which reference TRBV11-2 and TRBJ2-7 provide the parts outside the CDR3, is EAGVAQSPRYKIIEKRQSVAFWCNPISGHATLYWYQQILGQGPKLLIQFQNNGVVDDSQLPKDRFSAERLKGVDSTLKIQPAKLEDSAVYLCASSLALGRNYEQYFGPGTRLTVT.

This clonotype was seen a few times. This may be a read error: a much more frequent sequence differs by one nucleotide. The rearrangement uses TRBV11-3 and TRBJ2-1; D unresolved. Germline V CDR1 and CDR2: SGHNT, YENEEA. This CDR3 has 14 amino acids. The CDR3 DNA reads TGTGCCGGCAGCTCCCGGGCCCAACTACCTGAGCAGTTCTTC. It specifies CAGSSRAQLPEQFF.

The genes are TRBV28 and TRBJ1-5; D is possibly TRBD1 (5 bases). Per germline, CDR1 MDHEN and CDR2 SYDVKM. CDR3 length equals 15 residues. The V end was cut by 7 bases, the J end by 0 bases, with 13 bases between. Here the CDR3 reads CASTGTRYSNQPQHF. CDR3 nucleotide sequence: TGTGCCAGCACCGGGACTCGATATAGCAATCAGCCCCAGCATTTT.

This clonotype was recorded once. One junction end does not reproduce the germline sequence, and a read error may be involved. The chain carries TRBV5-6 and TRBJ2-7, with TRBD1 matching over 7 bases. This CDR3 contains 15 residues. Germline V gives CDR1 SGHDT, CDR2 YYEEEE. This CDR3 reads CASIQKRDSSYERYF. CDR3 nucleotides: TGTGCCAGCATCCAAAAAAGGGACAGTTCCTACGAGCGGTACTTC.

For this clonotype: This sequence may be a read error, since a much larger clone differs from it by one base. The rearrangement uses TRBV6-5 and TRBJ1-6, with D possibly TRBD1 on 6 matching bases. CDR3 length equals 14 residues. Germline V gene sequence: CDR1 MNHEY, CDR2 SVGAGI. CDR3 DNA sequence: TGTGCCCGCAGGCCCCGGGACAAAAATTCACCCCTCCACTTT. Its translation: CARRPRDKNSPLHF.

This chain joins TRBV11-2 and TRBJ2-7; 12 nucleotides match TRBD2. With 7 bases clipped from V and 7 bases from J, the junction kept 14 bases outside the gene matches. This CDR3 region has 16 residues. Germline CDR1 is SGHAT and CDR2 is FQNNGV. CDR3: CASNLGRGLAGYEQYF. Written as DNA, the CDR3 is TGTGCCAGCAACTTGGGCCGTGGACTAGCGGGATATGAGCAGTACTTC. Full variable domain (missing parts from reference TRBV11-2 and TRBJ2-7): EAGVAQSPRYKIIEKRQSVAFWCNPISGHATLYWYQQILGQGPKLLIQFQNNGVVDDSQLPKDRFSAERLKGVDSTLKIQPAKLEDSAVYLCASNLGRGLAGYEQYFGPGTRLTVT.

V and J are TRBV12-3 or TRBV12-4 and TRBJ2-1; D not certain. CDR3 length: 12 amino acids. V dropped 6 bases and J dropped 6 bases, with 9 bases sitting between them. DNA of the CDR3: TGTGCCAGCAGCCCCGCCCGCAATGAGCAGTTCTTC. Encoded protein: CASSPARNEQFF.

This chain uses TRBV5-4 with TRBJ2-1; maybe TRBD2 (5 bases). There are 16 residues in the CDR3. The V and J ends lost 1 base and 5 bases respectively, with 16 bases between them. Germline CDR1 SGHNT, CDR2 YYREEE (reference sequence). CDR3 DNA sequence: TGTGCCAGCAGCTTGAGTGTGGCTAGCACCCACAATGAGCAGTTCTTC. Translated, it gives CASSLSVASTHNEQFF.

Details on this clonotype: The junction differs from germline at one of its ends, possibly a read error. The chain is built from TRBV11-2 and TRBJ2-7, with 8 bases fitting TRBD2. Germline-derived CDR1 and CDR2 are SGHAT and FQNNGV. The CDR3 runs 15 residues. The CDR3 nucleotides read TGTACCAGCAGCTTCACTAGCGGAAGCTCCTACGAGCAATACTTC. Translating it yields CTSSFTSGSSYEQYF.

This clonotype appeared a single time. The chain joins TRBV6-1 to TRBJ1-6; TRBD1 might be the D (5 bases). In germline, CDR1 is MNHNS, CDR2 SASEGT. CDR3 length: 20 residues. V lost 5 bases to trimming and J lost 5 bases, with 28 bases between them. Here the CDR3 reads CASSKGVNSGRLWNNSPLHF. The CDR3 nucleotides read TGTGCCAGCAGTAAAGGGGTGAACAGTGGCCGGCTCTGGAATAATTCACCCCTCCACTTT.

The V and J genes are TRBV5-5 and TRBJ1-4; no clear D gene. CDR1 is SGHKS, CDR2 YYEKEE, per germline (reference sequence). This CDR3 region has 17 residues. V lost 2 bases and J 5 bases, leaving 19 bases between the germline ends. The CDR3 here is CASSFRQASPKNEKLFF. The CDR3 DNA is TGTGCCAGCAGCTTTCGCCAGGCGTCTCCCAAAAATGAAAAACTGTTTTTT. The whole variable domain, remainder taken from reference TRBV5-5 and TRBJ1-4, is DAGVTQSPTHLIKTRGQQVTLRCSPISGHKSVSWYQQVLGQGPQFIFQYYEKEERGRGNFPDRFSARQFPNYSSELNVNALLLGDSALYLCASSFRQASPKNEKLFFGSGTQLSVL.

This clonotype was seen only once. One junction end does not reproduce the germline sequence, and a read error may be involved. This sequence joins TRBV6-2 or TRBV6-3 and TRBJ1-1, with D maybe TRBD1 (6 bases). Germline V gene sequence: CDR1 MNHEY, CDR2 SVGEGT. CDR3 length: 14 residues. As DNA, the CDR3 is TGTGCCAGCAGGTACGGACAGCCGAACAGTGAAGCTTTCTTT. Residues: CASRYGQPNSEAFF.

About this clonotype itself: A much larger clone sits a single nucleotide away, making a read error possible. The chain links TRBV6-5 to TRBJ1-5; D gene ambiguous. The CDR3 has 14 amino acids. Germline V gene data show CDR1 as MNHEY and CDR2 as SVGAGI. V was pared by 6 bases and J by 0 bases, with 9 bases between. CDR3 in amino acids: CASRHDGSNQPQHF. The CDR3 coding sequence is TGTGCCAGCAGGCACGACGGTAGCAATCAGCCCCAGCATTTT.

In its sample, this clonotype was seen a few times. J is TRBJ2-7 and V is TRBV6-5; 7 bases match TRBD1. CDR1 is MNHEY and CDR2 is SVGAGI in the germline V gene. The V and J ends lost 4 bases and 5 bases, in that order; junction bases with no gene match: 14. The CDR3 has 16 amino acids. The CDR3 DNA reads as TGTGCCAGCAGTTCCCCCAGGGCAGGGGGAAGGAACGAGCAGTACTTC. Translation gives CASSSPRAGGRNEQYF.

In regard to this clonotype: A much bigger clone sits one base away, suggesting this may be a read error. The CDR3 nucleotides are TGTGCCAGCGCGCCTAGGGGACCATCCTTTGAGGAGCAGTTCTTC. Translation: CASAPRGPSFEEQFF. V and J are TRBV6-5 and TRBJ2-1, with D possibly being TRBD1 or TRBD2 (5 bases each). V was trimmed by 8 bases and J by 10 bases, leaving 24 bases between them. Germline V gives CDR1 MNHEY, CDR2 SVGAGI. CDR3 length equals 15 residues.

This clonotype was counted many times. The genes are TRBV11-3 and TRBJ2-7; D gene ambiguous. Germline V gives CDR1 SGHNT, CDR2 YENEEA. Trimming cost V 3 bases and J 0 bases, with 3 bases left between them. The CDR3 has 12 amino acids. The DNA of the CDR3 is TGTGCCAGCAGCTTCAGCTCCTACGAGCAGTACTTC. Amino acid sequence: CASSFSSYEQYF.

This clonotype was detected ten times or more. V and J are TRBV10-3 and TRBJ2-3; 7 bases fit TRBD1. Trimming cost V 6 bases and J 8 bases; bases outside gene matches: 5. The CDR3 runs to 12 residues. CDR1 ENHRY and CDR2 SYGVKD come from the germline V gene. The CDR3 nucleotides are TGTGCCATCAGCGAAGGACAGGCTACGCAGTATTTT. Translation: CAISEGQATQYF.

Worth noting for this clonotype: The junction and the germline gene differ at one end; a read error may be behind it. This chain uses TRBV11-1 with TRBJ1-4, with D hard to call. The CDR3 consists of 13 residues. Germline V gives CDR1 SGHAT, CDR2 FQDESV (reference sequence). DNA for the CDR3: TGTGCCAGCAGCTTGGGTTCTAGTGAAAAACTGCTTTTT. Its protein product is CASSLGSSEKLLF.

This clonotype was picked up one time. This chain connects TRBV5-4 to TRBJ2-5, with 8 bases fitting TRBD2. Trimming took 0 bases from V and 6 from J; bases not matched to a gene: 4. This CDR3 region has 14 residues. CDR1 and CDR2 from the germline V gene are SGHNT and YYREEE (reference sequence). The CDR3 loop reads CASSLERGRKTQYF. CDR3 DNA sequence: TGTGCCAGCAGCTTGGAGCGGGGGCGGAAGACCCAGTACTTC.

The table lists this clonotype with a few counts. The chain couples TRBV28 to TRBJ1-2; D is undetermined. Trimming cost V 1 base and J 4 bases, with 7 bases left between them. Germline V gene lookup returns CDR1 MDHEN and CDR2 SYDVKM. The length of the CDR3 is 13 residues. The CDR3 reads CASSLSEVYGYTF. The DNA for the CDR3 is TGTGCCAGCAGTTTATCTGAGGTCTATGGCTACACCTTC.